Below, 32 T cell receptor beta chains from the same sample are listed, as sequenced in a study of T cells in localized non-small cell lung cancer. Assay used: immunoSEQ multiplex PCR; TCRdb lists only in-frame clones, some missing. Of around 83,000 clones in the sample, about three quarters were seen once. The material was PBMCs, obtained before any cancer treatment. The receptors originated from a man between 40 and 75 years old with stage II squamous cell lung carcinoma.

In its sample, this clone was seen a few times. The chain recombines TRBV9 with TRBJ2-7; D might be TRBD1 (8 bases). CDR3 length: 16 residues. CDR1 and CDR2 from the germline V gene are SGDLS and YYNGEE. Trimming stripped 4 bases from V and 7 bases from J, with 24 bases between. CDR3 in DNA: TGTGCCAGCAGCCCAGGGGGCGGGAGCGACCTACTGGAGCAGTACTTC. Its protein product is CASSPGGGSDLLEQYF.

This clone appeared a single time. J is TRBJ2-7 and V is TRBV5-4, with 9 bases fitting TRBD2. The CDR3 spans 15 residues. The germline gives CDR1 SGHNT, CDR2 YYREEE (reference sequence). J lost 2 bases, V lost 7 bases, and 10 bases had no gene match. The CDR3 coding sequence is TGTGCCAGCGGCGGGGGGGACGCCGGCCCCTACGAGCAGTACTTC. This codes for CASGGGDAGPYEQYF.

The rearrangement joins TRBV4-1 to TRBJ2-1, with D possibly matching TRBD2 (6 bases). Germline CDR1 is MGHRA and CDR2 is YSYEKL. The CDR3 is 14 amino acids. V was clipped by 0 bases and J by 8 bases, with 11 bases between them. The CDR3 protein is CASSQDGGRYEQFF. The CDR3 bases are TGCGCCAGCAGCCAAGATGGGGGGAGGTATGAGCAGTTCTTC.

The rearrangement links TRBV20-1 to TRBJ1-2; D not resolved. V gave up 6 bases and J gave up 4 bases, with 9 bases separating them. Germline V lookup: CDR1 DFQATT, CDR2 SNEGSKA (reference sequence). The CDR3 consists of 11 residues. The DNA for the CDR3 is TGCAGTGCCGCCCGAACCTATGGCTACACCTTC. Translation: CSAARTYGYTF.

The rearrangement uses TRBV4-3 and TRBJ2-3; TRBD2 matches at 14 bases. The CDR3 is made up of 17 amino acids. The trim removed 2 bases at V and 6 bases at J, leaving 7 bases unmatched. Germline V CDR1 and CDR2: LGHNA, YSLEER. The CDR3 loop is CASSQSTSGGVGDTQYF. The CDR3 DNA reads TGCGCCAGCAGCCAATCGACTAGCGGGGGGGTAGGGGATACGCAGTATTTT.

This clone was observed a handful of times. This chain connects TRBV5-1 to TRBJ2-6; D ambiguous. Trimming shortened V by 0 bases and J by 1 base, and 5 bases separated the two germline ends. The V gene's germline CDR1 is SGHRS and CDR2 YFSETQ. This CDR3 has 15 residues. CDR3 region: CASSLEPSGANVLTF. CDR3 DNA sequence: TGCGCCAGCAGCTTGGAACCGTCTGGGGCCAACGTCCTGACTTTC.

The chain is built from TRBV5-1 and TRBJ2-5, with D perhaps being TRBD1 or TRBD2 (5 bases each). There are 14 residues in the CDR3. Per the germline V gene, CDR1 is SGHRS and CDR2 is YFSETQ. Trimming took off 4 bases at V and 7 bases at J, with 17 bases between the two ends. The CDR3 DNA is TGCGCCAGCAGCACGGGGACCGTGGAAGGGACCCAGTACTTC. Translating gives CASSTGTVEGTQYF.

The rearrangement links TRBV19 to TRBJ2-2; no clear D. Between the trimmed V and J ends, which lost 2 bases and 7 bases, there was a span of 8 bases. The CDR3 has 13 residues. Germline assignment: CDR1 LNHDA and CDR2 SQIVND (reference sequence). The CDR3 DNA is TGTGCCAGTAGTATAACCAGTGGCGGGGAGCTGTTTTTT. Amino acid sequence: CASSITSGGELFF. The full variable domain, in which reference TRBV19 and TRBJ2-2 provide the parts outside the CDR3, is DGGITQSPKYLFRKEGQNVTLSCEQNLNHDAMYWYRQDPGQGLRLIYYSQIVNDFQKGDIAEGYSVSREKKESFPLTVTSAQKNPTAFYLCASSITSGGELFFGEGSRLTVL.

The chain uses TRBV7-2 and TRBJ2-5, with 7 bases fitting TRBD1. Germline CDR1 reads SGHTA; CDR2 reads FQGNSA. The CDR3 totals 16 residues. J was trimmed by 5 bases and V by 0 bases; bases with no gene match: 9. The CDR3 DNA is TGTGCCAGCAGCTTAGCGCGAGGGGGCTCCTTGGAGACCCAGTACTTC. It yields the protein CASSLARGGSLETQYF. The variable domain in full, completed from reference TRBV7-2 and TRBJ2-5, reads GAGVSQSPSNKVTEKGKDVELRCDPISGHTALYWYRQSLGQGLEFLIYFQGNSAPDKSGLPSDRFSAERTGGSVSTLTIQRTQQEDSAVYLCASSLARGGSLETQYFGPGTRLLVL.

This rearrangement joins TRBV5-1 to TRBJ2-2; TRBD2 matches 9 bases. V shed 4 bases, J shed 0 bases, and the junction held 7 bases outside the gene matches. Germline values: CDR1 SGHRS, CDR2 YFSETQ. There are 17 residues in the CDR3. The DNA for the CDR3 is TGCGCCAGCAGCCCGAGTAGCGGGAGAGCGAACACCGGGGAGCTGTTTTTT. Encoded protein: CASSPSSGRANTGELFF.

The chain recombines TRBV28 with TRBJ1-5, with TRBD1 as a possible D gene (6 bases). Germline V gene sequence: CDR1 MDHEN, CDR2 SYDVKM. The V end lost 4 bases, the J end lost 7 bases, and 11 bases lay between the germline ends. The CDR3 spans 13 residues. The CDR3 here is CASSSQGWQPQHF. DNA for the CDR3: TGTGCCAGCAGTTCACAGGGTTGGCAGCCCCAGCATTTT.

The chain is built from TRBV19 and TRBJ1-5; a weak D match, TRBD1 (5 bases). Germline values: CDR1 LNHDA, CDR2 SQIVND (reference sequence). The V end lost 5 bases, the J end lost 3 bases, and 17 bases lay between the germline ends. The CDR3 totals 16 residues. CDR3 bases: TGTGCCAGTAGTCGGGGGGGAGAGGGGCCCAATCAGCCCCAGCATTTT. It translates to CASSRGGEGPNQPQHF.

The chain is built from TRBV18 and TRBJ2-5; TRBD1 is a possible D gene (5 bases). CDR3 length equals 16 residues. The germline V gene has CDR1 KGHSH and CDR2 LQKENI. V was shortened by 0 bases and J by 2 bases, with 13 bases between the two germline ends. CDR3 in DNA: TGTGCCAGCTCACCACCTCTCCGGACATCGCAAGAGACCCAGTACTTC. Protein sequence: CASSPPLRTSQETQYF.

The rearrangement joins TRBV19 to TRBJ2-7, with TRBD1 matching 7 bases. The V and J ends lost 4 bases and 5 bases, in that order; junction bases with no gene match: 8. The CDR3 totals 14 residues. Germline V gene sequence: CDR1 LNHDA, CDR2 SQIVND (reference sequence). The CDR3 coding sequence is TGTGCCAGTAGTAGTACAGGGGAAGGGGACGAGCAGTACTTC. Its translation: CASSSTGEGDEQYF.

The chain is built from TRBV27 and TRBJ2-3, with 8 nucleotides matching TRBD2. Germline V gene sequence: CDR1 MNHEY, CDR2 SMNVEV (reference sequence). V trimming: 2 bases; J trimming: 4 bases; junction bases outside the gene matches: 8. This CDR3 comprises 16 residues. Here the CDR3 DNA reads TGTGCCAGCAGTTTACTGGCTAGCGGGTTGCCAGATACGCAGTATTTT. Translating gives CASSLLASGLPDTQYF.

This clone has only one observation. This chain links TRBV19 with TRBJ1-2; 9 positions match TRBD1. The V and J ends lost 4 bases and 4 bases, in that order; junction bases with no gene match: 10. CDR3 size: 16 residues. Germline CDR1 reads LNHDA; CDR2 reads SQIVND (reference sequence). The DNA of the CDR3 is TGTGCCAGTAGTACCCCGGACAGGGGAGGCGGCTATGGCTACACCTTC. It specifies CASSTPDRGGGYGYTF.

The CDR3 coding sequence is TGTGCCAGTAATGTAGCGGGAAACTCCTACAATGAGCAGTTCTTC. Amino acid sequence: CASNVAGNSYNEQFF. The chain joins TRBV19 to TRBJ2-1, with TRBD2 matching over 8 bases. Unmatched junction bases numbered 5, after V lost 7 bases and J lost 0 bases. The V gene's germline CDR1 is LNHDA and CDR2 SQIVND (reference sequence). CDR3 length: 15 residues.

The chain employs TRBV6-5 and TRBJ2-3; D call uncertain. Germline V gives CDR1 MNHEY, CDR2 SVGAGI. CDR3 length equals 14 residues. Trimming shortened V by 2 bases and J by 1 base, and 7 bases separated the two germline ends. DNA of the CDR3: TGTGCCAGCAGTTACGGCAAGGGCACAGATACGCAGTATTTT. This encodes CASSYGKGTDTQYF.

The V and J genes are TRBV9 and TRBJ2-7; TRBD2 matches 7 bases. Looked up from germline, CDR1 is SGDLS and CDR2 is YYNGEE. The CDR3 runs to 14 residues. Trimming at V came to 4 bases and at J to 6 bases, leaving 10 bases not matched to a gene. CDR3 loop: CASSTQLGEGEQYF. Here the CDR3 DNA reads TGTGCCAGCAGCACGCAACTGGGGGAGGGCGAGCAGTACTTC.

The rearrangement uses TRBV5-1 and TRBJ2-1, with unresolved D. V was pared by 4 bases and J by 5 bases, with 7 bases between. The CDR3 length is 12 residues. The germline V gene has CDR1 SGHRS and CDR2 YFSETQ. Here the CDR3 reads CASSRGDNEQFF. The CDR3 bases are TGCGCCAGCAGCCGTGGGGACAATGAGCAGTTCTTC.

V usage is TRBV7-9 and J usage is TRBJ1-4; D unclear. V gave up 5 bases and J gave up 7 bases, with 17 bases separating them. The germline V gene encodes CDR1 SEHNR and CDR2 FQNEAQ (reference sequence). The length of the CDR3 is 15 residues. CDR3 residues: CASSPSGRWGEKLFF. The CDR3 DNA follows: TGTGCCAGCAGCCCGTCCGGTCGATGGGGTGAAAAACTGTTTTTT.

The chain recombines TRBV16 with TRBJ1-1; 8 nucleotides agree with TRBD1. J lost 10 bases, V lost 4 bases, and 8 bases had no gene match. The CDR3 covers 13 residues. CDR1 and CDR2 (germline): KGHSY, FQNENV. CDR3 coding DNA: TGTGCCAGCAGCCTGAGCCCCCAGGGGGCAGCTTTCTTT. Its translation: CASSLSPQGAAFF.

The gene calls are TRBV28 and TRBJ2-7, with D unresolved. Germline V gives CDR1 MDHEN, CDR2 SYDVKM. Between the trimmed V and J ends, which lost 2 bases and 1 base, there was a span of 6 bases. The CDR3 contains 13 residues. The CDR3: CASSLARSYEQYF. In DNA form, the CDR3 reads TGTGCCAGCAGTTTAGCCAGATCCTACGAGCAGTACTTC.

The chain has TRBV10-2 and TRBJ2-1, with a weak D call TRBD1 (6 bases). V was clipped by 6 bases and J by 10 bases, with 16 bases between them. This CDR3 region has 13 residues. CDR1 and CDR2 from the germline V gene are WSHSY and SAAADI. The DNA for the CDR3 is TGCGCCAGCAGCAGGGGACCAGAGGGAGAGCAGTTCTTC. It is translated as CASSRGPEGEQFF.

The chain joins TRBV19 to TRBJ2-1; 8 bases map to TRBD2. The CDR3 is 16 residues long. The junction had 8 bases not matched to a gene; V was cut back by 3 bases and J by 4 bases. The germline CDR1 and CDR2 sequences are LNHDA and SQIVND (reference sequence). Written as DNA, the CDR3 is TGTGCCAGTAGTATTTTGACTAGCGAAGCATACAATGAGCAGTTCTTC. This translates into CASSILTSEAYNEQFF.

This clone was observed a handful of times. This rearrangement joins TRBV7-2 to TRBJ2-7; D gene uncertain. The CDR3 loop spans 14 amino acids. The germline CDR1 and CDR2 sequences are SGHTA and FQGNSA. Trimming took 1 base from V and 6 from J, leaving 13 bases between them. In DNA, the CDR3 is TGTGCCAGCAGCTTAGGGGCTAGTCAGCGCGAGCAGTACTTC. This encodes CASSLGASQREQYF.

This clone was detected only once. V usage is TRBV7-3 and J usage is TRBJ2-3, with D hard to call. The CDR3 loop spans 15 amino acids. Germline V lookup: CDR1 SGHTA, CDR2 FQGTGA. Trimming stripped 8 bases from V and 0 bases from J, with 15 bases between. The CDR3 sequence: CASRLQGASTDTQYF. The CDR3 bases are TGTGCCAGCCGGCTACAAGGAGCTAGCACAGATACGCAGTATTTT.

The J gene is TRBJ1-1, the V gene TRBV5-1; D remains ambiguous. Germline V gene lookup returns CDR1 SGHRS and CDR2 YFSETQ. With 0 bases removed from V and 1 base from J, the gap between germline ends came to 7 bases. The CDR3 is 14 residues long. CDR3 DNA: TGCGCCAGCAGCTTGGGTCTCGAGAACACTGAAGCTTTCTTT. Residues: CASSLGLENTEAFF.

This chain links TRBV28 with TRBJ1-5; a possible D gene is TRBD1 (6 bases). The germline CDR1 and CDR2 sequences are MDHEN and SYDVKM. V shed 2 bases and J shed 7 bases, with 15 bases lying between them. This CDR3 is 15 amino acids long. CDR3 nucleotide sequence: TGTGCCAGCAGTTTAAGCGGGGGCGTCGGACAGCCCCAGCATTTT. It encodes CASSLSGGVGQPQHF.

The CDR3 here is CASSLRDRGRTEAFF. The CDR3 DNA sequence: TGTGCCAGCAGCTTACGGGACAGGGGGCGAACTGAAGCTTTCTTT. V gene TRBV9 combines with J gene TRBJ1-1, with TRBD1 identical over 12 bases. The CDR3 contains 15 residues. The junction had 6 bases not matched to a gene; V was cut back by 4 bases and J by 5 bases. CDR1 SGDLS and CDR2 YYNGEE come from the germline V gene.

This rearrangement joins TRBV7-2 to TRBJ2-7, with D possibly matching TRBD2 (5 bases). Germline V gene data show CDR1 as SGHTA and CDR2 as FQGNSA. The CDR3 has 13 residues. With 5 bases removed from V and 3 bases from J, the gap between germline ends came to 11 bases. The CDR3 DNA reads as TGTGCCAGCAGCGCGGACTTAGTCTACGAGCAGTACTTC. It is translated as CASSADLVYEQYF.

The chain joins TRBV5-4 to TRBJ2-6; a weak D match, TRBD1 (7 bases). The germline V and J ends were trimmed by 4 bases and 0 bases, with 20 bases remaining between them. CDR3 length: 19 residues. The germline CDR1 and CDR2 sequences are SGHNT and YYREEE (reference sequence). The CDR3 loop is CASSPGAGGPSSGANVLTF. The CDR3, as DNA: TGTGCCAGCAGCCCGGGGGCAGGGGGTCCCTCCTCTGGGGCCAACGTCCTGACTTTC.